This is a list of T cell receptor beta chains from one sample in a study of shared clonotypes between healthy human individuals. The method was immunoSEQ multiplex PCR; TCRdb's version includes in-frame clones alone and lacks a portion of them. The sample holds 950,000 to 1,300,000 clones, 75% seen once. Material: memory CD4+ T cells sorted from blood. The source of these receptors is a man younger than 35 in good health. Both conserved end residues are part of each CDR3. D genes are given only for firm matches. Clone sizes are given selectively: once, few, many, or a class where the clone is expanded.

D	size	V	J	DNA	CDR3
.	.	TRBV28	TRBJ2-3	TGTGCCAGCAGTCCGCCAAGACATTGGACCCCTACTAGCACAGATACGCAGTATTTT	CASSPPRHWTPTSTDTQYF
.	.	TRBV6-4	TRBJ2-4	TGTGCCAGCAGTGACTCGTGGCCAGTAAGGATAGCCAAAAACATTCAGTACTTC	CASSDSWPVRIAKNIQYF
.	.	TRBV6-1	TRBJ2-7	TGTGCCAGCAGTGAAAACCCGGCAACAGGGCGCTACGAGCAGTACTTC	CASSENPATGRYEQYF
TRBD1	.	TRBV6-1	TRBJ1-2	TGTGCCAGCACTACCCCGGGACAGGGGCATGGCTACACCTTC	CASTTPGQGHGYTF
.	.	TRBV7-2	TRBJ2-1	TGTGCCAGCAGCTTAGCAGCGCGAACGGTCTACAATGAGCAGTTCTTC	CASSLAARTVYNEQFF
.	few	TRBV5-1	TRBJ1-3	TGCGCCAGCAGCTTGGACCAGAGCTCTGGAAACACCATATATTTT	CASSLDQSSGNTIYF
.	.	TRBV5-1	TRBJ2-2	TGCGCCAGCAGCTTTAGCGATGCGAACACCGGGGAGCTGTTTTTT	CASSFSDANTGELFF
TRBD1	.	TRBV10-3	TRBJ1-3	TGTGCCATCAGCGACAGGGGGCCTGGAAACACCATATATTTT	CAISDRGPGNTIYF
.	many	TRBV25-1	TRBJ1-6	TGTGCCAGCAGCCCCCCCGGCTCCTATAATTCACCCCTCCACTTT	CASSPPGSYNSPLHF
.	.	TRBV10-3	TRBJ1-2	TGTGCCATCAGTCCCGCGGGGGTCGAAGGCTACACCTTC	CAISPAGVEGYTF
TRBD1	.	TRBV6-6	TRBJ2-7	TGTGCCAGCAGTGAGACAGGGCGGGCCGAGCAGTACTTC	CASSETGRAEQYF
TRBD1	few	TRBV18	TRBJ2-5	TGTGCCAGCTCCGGGACAGGGTCCGAGACCCAGTACTTC	CASSGTGSETQYF
TRBD1	.	TRBV30	TRBJ2-7	TGTGCCATGGACAGGACCTACGAGCAGTACTTC	CAMDRTYEQYF
.	.	TRBV4-3	TRBJ2-2	TGCGCCAGCAGCCAAGACCCGACTGCCAATCGCAACACCGGGGAGCTGTTTTTT	CASSQDPTANRNTGELFF
TRBD1	.	TRBV15	TRBJ2-5	TGTGCCACCAGCAGGGCCGGGACAGGAAAAGAGACCCAGTACTTC	CATSRAGTGKETQYF
TRBD2	.	TRBV6-9	TRBJ2-7	TGTGCCAGCAGTGCCGGACCGGGACTAGAGTACGAGCAGTACTTC	CASSAGPGLEYEQYF
.	.	TRBV6-1	TRBJ2-3	TGTGCCAGCAGTGAAGCGGGCAGCCGAGATACGCAGTATTTT	CASSEAGSRDTQYF
TRBD1	.	TRBV19	TRBJ1-1	TGTGCCAGTAGCCGGGACAGGGTAAACACTGAAGCTTTCTTT	CASSRDRVNTEAFF
TRBD1	.	TRBV6-6	TRBJ2-7	TGTGCCAGGATTAGGACAGGGGCCTACGAGCAGTACTTC	CARIRTGAYEQYF
.	.	TRBV4-1	TRBJ1-1	TGCGCCAGCAGCCAAGAAGTCCAGGGAGGGACTGAAGCTTTCTTT	CASSQEVQGGTEAFF
TRBD1	.	TRBV6-5	TRBJ1-6	TGTGCCAGCAGTTACGGACAGGGGGGGGATTCACCCCTCCACTTT	CASSYGQGGDSPLHF
TRBD2	.	TRBV18	TRBJ2-7	TGTGCCAGCTCACCAGAACTAGCGGCCTACGAGCAGTACTTC	CASSPELAAYEQYF
TRBD2	.	TRBV5-4	TRBJ2-5	TGTGCCAGCAGCGGAAGGACTAGCGGGGGCCAAAAGCTCCAAGAGACCCAGTACTTC	CASSGRTSGGQKLQETQYF
TRBD2	.	TRBV10-1	TRBJ2-1	TGCGCCAGCAGTGAGTCGTCCGGGGGGGCGAATGAGCAGTTCTTC	CASSESSGGANEQFF
TRBD1	.	TRBV29-1	TRBJ2-3	TGCAGCGTTGAGGGGGACAGGGGAAACACAGATACGCAGTATTTT	CSVEGDRGNTDTQYF
.	once	TRBV2	TRBJ1-3	TGTGCCAGCAGTGGGTTGGCAGCGAGGGGAAACACCATATATTTT	CASSGLAARGNTIYF
TRBD1	.	TRBV7-9	TRBJ2-7	TGTGCCAGCATCGATGGGACAGGGTTCTCCTACGAGCAGTACTTC	CASIDGTGFSYEQYF
.	.	TRBV19	TRBJ1-1	TGTGCCAGTAGCTCTCAGACATCCGGGATATATGAAGCTTTCTTT	CASSSQTSGIYEAFF
.	once	TRBV6-1	TRBJ2-5	TGTGCCAGCAGAACAGGGAGTGGGGCCCAAGAGACCCAGTACTTC	CASRTGSGAQETQYF
.	.	TRBV10-2	TRBJ2-7	TGCGCCAGCAGTGAGTTTTACGAGCAGTACTTC	CASSEFYEQYF
.	.	TRBV19	TRBJ2-3	TGTGCCAGTAGTATTCAAAGGGACTGGGACACAGATACGCAGTATTTT	CASSIQRDWDTDTQYF
TRBD1	.	TRBV5-1	TRBJ2-7	TGCGCCAGCAGCTTGGCCCCCGGGACAGGGTCTGACGAGCAGTACTTC	CASSLAPGTGSDEQYF
.	.	TRBV27	TRBJ1-5	TGTGCCAGCAGTTTAGGACATGGGCAGCCCCAGCATTTT	CASSLGHGQPQHF
.	.	TRBV2	TRBJ1-6	TGTGCCAGCAGTGAGGGGGTTTCACCCCTCCACTTT	CASSEGVSPLHF
TRBD1	.	TRBV5-1	TRBJ1-6	TGCGCCAGCAGCTCGGGACAGACAATAACTCCCCTCCACTTT	CASSSGQTITPLHF
TRBD2	many	TRBV7-2	TRBJ2-2	TGTGCCAGCAGCTTAGCCACTAGCGGGAGGATCGGGGAGCTGTTTTTT	CASSLATSGRIGELFF
TRBD1	.	TRBV4-3	TRBJ2-6	TGCGCCAGCAGCCAGACAGGGGGTGGCTCTGGGGCCAACGTCCTGACTTTC	CASSQTGGGSGANVLTF
.	few	TRBV19	TRBJ1-4	TGTGCCAGTAGTTCGTTCGGGGAAAAACTGTTTTTT	CASSSFGEKLFF
.	.	TRBV18	TRBJ2-2	TGTGCCAGCTCACCTCGGACAGCTACCGGGGAGCTGTTTTTT	CASSPRTATGELFF
.	.	TRBV5-6	TRBJ1-1	TGTGCCAGCAGCTTGACGGTGAACACTGAAGCTTTCTTT	CASSLTVNTEAFF
.	.	TRBV5-6	TRBJ2-7	TGTGCCAGCAGGAGCCGGGCCTCATACGAGCAGTACTTC	CASRSRASYEQYF
.	few	TRBV10-2	TRBJ1-4	TGCGCCAGCAGTGATCCCCAGAGGGGTGAAAAACTGTTTTTT	CASSDPQRGEKLFF
.	.	TRBV25-1	TRBJ2-7	TGTGCCAGCAGCGTACGAACAGGTGGAACCTACGAGCAGTACTTC	CASSVRTGGTYEQYF
.	.	TRBV19	TRBJ1-4	TGTGCCAGTAGTATCCGAGGGGGGACACTGTTTTTT	CASSIRGGTLFF
.	.	TRBV7-9	TRBJ2-1	TGTGCCAGCAGCTTCGAATCCCTTAATGAGCAGTTCTTC	CASSFESLNEQFF
TRBD1	.	TRBV5-6	TRBJ1-5	TGTGCCAGCAGCAGGAGGGCAGGGGGAAGCAATCAGCCCCAGCATTTT	CASSRRAGGSNQPQHF
.	.	TRBV11-3	TRBJ2-1	TGTGCCAGCAGCTTAGTTGGAGCGAACAATGAGCAGTTCTTC	CASSLVGANNEQFF
.	.	TRBV6-1	TRBJ1-6	TGTGCCAGCAGGGGGGACGTGGGGAATTCACCCCTCCACTTT	CASRGDVGNSPLHF
TRBD2	.	TRBV19	TRBJ2-5	TGTGCCAGTCGGGCGGGGGGCAAACAAGAGACCCAGTACTTC	CASRAGGKQETQYF
TRBD1	.	TRBV5-1	TRBJ1-1	TGTGCCAGCAGAGTGGGACAGCTGAACACTGAAGCTTTCTTT	CASRVGQLNTEAFF